This T cell receptor beta chain was sequenced during a study of T cell responses to AZD1222 COVID-19 vaccine. Study conclusions and caveats: The number of AZD1222 recipients seropositive at baseline was only 6 or 7.

Trimming at V came to 2 bases and at J to 7 bases, leaving 6 bases not matched to a gene. The CDR3 is 13 residues long. Germline values: CDR1 SGHDT, CDR2 YYEEEE. About this clone itself: Its specificity is unknown.

Measured with immunoSEQ multiplex PCR; TCRdb has only the in-frame clones, and not every one. The table has about 270,000 clones, approximately 94% seen once. This sample comprised peripheral blood, obtained 28 days after the second AZD1222 dose. The chain joins TRBV5-6 to TRBJ2-7; TRBD1 agrees at 7 bases. The sequence derives from an adult who received the AZD1222 COVID-19 vaccine. CDR3: CASSFTQGWEQYF. The CDR3 DNA reads TGTGCCAGCAGCTTCACACAGGGGTGGGAGCAGTACTTC.